The following is a T cell receptor beta chain sequence with its context. Its target is unknown. The data belong to a study of vaccination effects on CD4 cells after COVID-19. TCRdb's copy holds only in-frame clones and misses some; the assay was immunoSEQ multiplex PCR. The sample has some 25,000 clones, approximately 70% seen once; the top ten hold 9.5% to 15%. In the ViraFEST assay, antigen-specific CD4+ clonotypes were identified by expansion after peptide-pool stimulation. A 10-day culture period preceded the isolation of CD4+ T cells. No vaccinee had earlier SARS-CoV-2 infection, and nucleocapsid antibodies were negative. V gave up 6 bases and J gave up 7 bases, with 16 bases separating them. The CDR3 loop spans 15 amino acids. Germline assignment: CDR1 MNHNY and CDR2 SVGAGI (reference sequence).

Sample: CD4+ T cells from PBMCs cultured with HCoV-OC43 spike peptides, taken before COVID-19 vaccination. The subset denotes: HCoV-OC43 spike overlapping peptide pool stimulation. The TCR originated in a human donor who received a COVID-19 vaccine. The chain is built from TRBV6-6 and TRBJ1-6; a weak D match, TRBD1 (5 bases). CDR3 sequence (DNA): TGTGCCAGCAGGCCTCGGGCCGGGGGGAATTCACCCCTCCACTTT. This codes for CASRPRAGGNSPLHF.